Each of the 26 T cell receptor beta chains below was sequenced from the same sample in a study of shared clonotypes between healthy human individuals. TCRdb's table, derived via immunoSEQ multiplex PCR, lists solely in-frame clones and lacks some. This sample has over a million clones; roughly 97% occur once, and the top ten carry approximately 1%. Sequencing input: naive CD4+ T cells sorted from blood. Subset specified: CD45RA+ positively selected. The receptors originated from a man under 40 in good health.

This clone has only a few counts. The chain couples TRBV6-1 to TRBJ1-2, with D perhaps TRBD1 (5 bases). CDR3 length: 13 residues. Germline values: CDR1 MNHNS, CDR2 SASEGT. V lost 4 bases to trimming and J lost 3 bases, with 9 bases between them. CDR3 loop: CASSAGVDYGYTF. In nucleotides, the CDR3 is TGTGCCAGCAGTGCGGGGGTGGACTATGGCTACACCTTC.

V usage is TRBV19 and J usage is TRBJ1-1; D call uncertain. V lost 6 bases, J lost 0 bases, and 5 bases lay in between. Germline V gene lookup returns CDR1 LNHDA and CDR2 SQIVND (reference sequence). The CDR3 runs to 12 residues. CDR3 sequence: CASRDMNTEAFF. The CDR3 DNA reads TGTGCCAGTAGAGATATGAACACTGAAGCTTTCTTT.

The V and J genes are TRBV5-1 and TRBJ2-7; possible D gene TRBD2, 6 bases. Trimming took off 1 base at V and 2 bases at J, with 13 bases between the two ends. This CDR3 spans 15 amino acids. The germline gives CDR1 SGHRS, CDR2 YFSETQ. Here the CDR3 DNA reads TGCGCCAGCAGCTTGTCCGGGACTCTGACCTACGAGCAGTACTTC. Translated: CASSLSGTLTYEQYF.

The chain has TRBV5-1 and TRBJ2-2, with D possibly being TRBD1 or TRBD2 (6 bases each). The V end lost 0 bases, the J end lost 4 bases, and 13 bases lay between the germline ends. CDR3 length: 16 amino acids. The V gene's germline CDR1 is SGHRS and CDR2 YFSETQ. DNA for the CDR3: TGCGCCAGCAGCTTGGAAGGGGGACTGTTCACCGGGGAGCTGTTTTTT. This encodes CASSLEGGLFTGELFF.

A remark on this clone: The junction shows a germline mismatch at one end, possibly a read error. V usage is TRBV4-3 and J usage is TRBJ2-7; possibly TRBD1 or TRBD2 for D (5 bases each). The CDR3 length is 15 residues. CDR1 and CDR2 from the germline V gene are LGHNA and YSLEER. CDR3 protein: CASSQVRGAPYGQYF. CDR3 sequence (DNA): TGCGCCAGCAGCCAAGTGAGGGGTGCCCCGTACGGGCAGTACTTC.

The rearrangement uses TRBV2 and TRBJ2-7; D may correspond to TRBD1 or TRBD2 (5 bases each). Germline CDR1 SNHLY, CDR2 FYNNEI. CDR3 length equals 15 residues. V was shortened by 7 bases and J by 6 bases, with 22 bases between the two germline ends. CDR3: CASIDESGLPGEQYF. The CDR3 region has the DNA TGTGCCAGCATAGACGAGTCGGGGCTGCCTGGCGAGCAGTACTTC.

The gene calls are TRBV4-1 and TRBJ2-1, with 13 bases matching TRBD2. V lost 1 base to trimming and J lost 7 bases; unmatched junction nucleotides: 16. CDR3 length equals 20 residues. Germline loops: CDR1 MGHRA, CDR2 YSYEKL. Here the CDR3 DNA reads TGCGCCAGCAGCCAAGCTCACCCCAGCCTCACTAGCGGGAGGGAAAATGAGCAGTTCTTC. It specifies CASSQAHPSLTSGRENEQFF.

V gene TRBV19 combines with J gene TRBJ1-5, with D unclear. Germline CDR1 reads LNHDA; CDR2 reads SQIVND (reference sequence). The CDR3 covers 14 residues. Trimming shortened V by 5 bases and J by 4 bases, and 12 bases separated the two germline ends. The CDR3 reads CASSPMDFNQPQHF. Written as DNA, the CDR3 is TGTGCCAGTAGTCCTATGGATTTTAATCAGCCCCAGCATTTT.

This clone was seen once. Other DNA sequences in this specimen translate into the identical CDR3. The rearrangement uses TRBV18 and TRBJ1-1; D uncertain. V was shortened by 5 bases and J by 12 bases, with 19 bases between the two germline ends. Looked up from germline, CDR1 is KGHSH and CDR2 is LQKENI. CDR3 length: 13 residues. The CDR3, as DNA: TGTGCCAGCTCAACAGACCGGGGTGGTTTGCCTTTCTTT. Its protein is CASSTDRGGLPFF.

In this sample, this clone turned up once. This chain's CDR3 is CASSLGSGIGTGELFF. CDR3 in DNA: TGCGCCAGCAGCTTGGGTTCCGGGATTGGGACCGGGGAGCTGTTTTTT. The chain combines TRBV5-1 with TRBJ2-2, with D perhaps TRBD2 (5 bases). V was trimmed by 0 bases and J by 5 bases, leaving 14 bases between them. The CDR3 has 16 amino acids. Germline lookup yields CDR1 SGHRS and CDR2 YFSETQ.

The genes are TRBV2 and TRBJ2-1; tentatively, D is TRBD1 or TRBD2 (5 bases each). The CDR3 has 13 residues. Germline loops: CDR1 SNHLY, CDR2 FYNNEI. The V end lost 2 bases, the J end lost 5 bases, and 7 bases lay between the germline ends. CDR3 sequence (DNA): TGTGCCAGCAGTGAACAGGGACACAATGAGCAGTTCTTC. Protein sequence: CASSEQGHNEQFF.

The CDR3 is CASTKSLQVNEQFF. The CDR3 nucleotides read TGTGCCAGCACCAAGAGCTTACAAGTTAATGAGCAGTTCTTC. V and J are TRBV11-3 and TRBJ2-1; D unresolved. With 7 bases removed from V and 7 bases from J, the gap between germline ends came to 17 bases. The CDR3 length is 14 residues. The germline V gene has CDR1 SGHNT and CDR2 YENEEA.

The CDR3, as DNA: TGTGCCAGCAGCTCCCTGGGACAGGTTGGGAAAGGCCAGTACTTC. Translated: CASSSLGQVGKGQYF. The V gene is TRBV11-2, the J gene TRBJ2-5; 8 bases line up with TRBD1. V was clipped by 4 bases and J by 10 bases; unmatched bases: 14. Per the germline V gene, CDR1 is SGHAT and CDR2 is FQNNGV. The CDR3 has 15 residues.

This rearrangement joins TRBV18 to TRBJ2-2; D call uncertain. CDR3 length: 13 amino acids. Germline V gene sequence: CDR1 KGHSH, CDR2 LQKENI. V was trimmed by 2 bases and J by 5 bases, leaving 6 bases between them. The CDR3 sequence: CASSPIETGELFF. In nucleotides, the CDR3 is TGTGCCAGCTCACCAATTGAGACCGGGGAGCTGTTTTTT.

The chain has TRBV18 and TRBJ1-2; 8 bases are shared with TRBD1. Germline V lookup: CDR1 KGHSH, CDR2 LQKENI. The CDR3 covers 14 residues. The V segment lost 0 bases and the J segment 3 bases; nucleotides outside the gene matches: 0. For the CDR3, the DNA is TGTGCCAGCTCACCACCGGACAGGGACTATGGCTACACCTTC. Translating gives CASSPPDRDYGYTF.

The genes are TRBV29-1 and TRBJ1-1; 7 bases line up with TRBD1. V lost 6 bases to trimming and J lost 5 bases; unmatched junction nucleotides: 9. CDR1 and CDR2 from the germline V gene are SQVTM and ANQGSEA. This CDR3 region has 13 residues. The CDR3 coding sequence is TGCAGCGTGAGGGGGCGGTTTAGGACTGAAGCTTTCTTT. It specifies CSVRGRFRTEAFF.

V gene TRBV18 combines with J gene TRBJ2-7; 7 nucleotides match TRBD1. The CDR3 sequence is 15 residues long. The V and J ends lost 6 bases and 0 bases, in that order; junction bases with no gene match: 8. Germline lookup yields CDR1 KGHSH and CDR2 LQKENI. In nucleotides, the CDR3 is TGTGCCAGCTCGCCTTCGACAGGGCGCTCCTACGAGCAGTACTTC. Protein: CASSPSTGRSYEQYF.

This clone was seen just once. The chain employs TRBV27 and TRBJ2-7, with 8 bases lining up with TRBD2. The CDR3 has 14 amino acids. CDR1 and CDR2 (germline): MNHEY, SMNVEV (reference sequence). With 11 bases clipped from V and 2 bases from J, the junction kept 11 bases outside the gene matches. The CDR3 here is CAFFRTSGTYEQYF. CDR3 DNA sequence: TGTGCCTTCTTTCGTACTAGCGGAACCTACGAGCAGTACTTC.

This chain uses TRBV9 with TRBJ2-1; D is unclear. V was clipped by 0 bases and J by 5 bases, with 6 bases between them. Germline CDR1 and CDR2: SGDLS and YYNGEE. This CDR3 spans 13 amino acids. This CDR3 reads CASSVGVDNEQFF. The CDR3 DNA follows: TGTGCCAGCAGCGTAGGTGTTGACAATGAGCAGTTCTTC.

The chain uses TRBV5-1 and TRBJ1-3; a weak D match, TRBD1 (5 bases). This CDR3 is built from 16 residues. CDR1 and CDR2 from the germline V gene are SGHRS and YFSETQ. The V and J ends lost 4 bases and 0 bases respectively, with 14 bases between them. In DNA form, the CDR3 reads TGCGCCAGCAGCGAATTTGGGGACCCCTCTGGAAACACCATATATTTT. This translates into CASSEFGDPSGNTIYF.

The chain recombines TRBV5-4 with TRBJ1-3; weak D call: TRBD1 (6 bases). V gave up 4 bases and J gave up 4 bases, with 9 bases separating them. This CDR3 contains 13 residues. Germline V lookup: CDR1 SGHNT, CDR2 YYREEE (reference sequence). The DNA of the CDR3 is TGTGCCAGCAGCCAGGGGACAGGAAACACCATATATTTT. It translates to CASSQGTGNTIYF.

The rearrangement joins TRBV28 to TRBJ2-7; 7 bases align to TRBD1. The germline V gene encodes CDR1 MDHEN and CDR2 SYDVKM. V lost 1 base, J lost 0 bases, and 6 bases stayed unmatched. The CDR3 is 16 residues long. The CDR3 loop reads CASSLSQGTASYEQYF. The CDR3 nucleotides read TGTGCCAGCAGTTTATCCCAGGGGACAGCCTCCTACGAGCAGTACTTC.

V usage is TRBV19 and J usage is TRBJ1-2; a weak D match, TRBD1 (5 bases). V was pared by 3 bases and J by 6 bases, with 14 bases between. The length of the CDR3 is 14 residues. Germline V gene lookup returns CDR1 LNHDA and CDR2 SQIVND (reference sequence). CDR3 in DNA: TGTGCCAGTAGTATTAGGACAACAGCTGATGGCTACACCTTC. Residues: CASSIRTTADGYTF.

The V gene is TRBV29-1, the J gene TRBJ2-5; maybe TRBD2 (6 bases). The CDR3 is 15 amino acids. V was shortened by 4 bases and J by 7 bases, with 22 bases between the two germline ends. Germline V gene lookup returns CDR1 SQVTM and CDR2 ANQGSEA. In DNA form, the CDR3 reads TGCAGCGTTGCGGGTAGCCGGGGGACTCTTTCGACCCAGTACTTC. This encodes CSVAGSRGTLSTQYF.

The table lists this clone with a count of one. Other DNA variants within this sample encode the same CDR3. The chain employs TRBV19 and TRBJ2-7, with 8 bases aligning to TRBD1. The CDR3 totals 14 residues. CDR1 LNHDA and CDR2 SQIVND come from the germline V gene (reference sequence). V was clipped by 4 bases and J by 3 bases; unmatched bases: 5. CDR3 in amino acids: CASSRPGQGYEQYF. In DNA, the CDR3 is TGTGCCAGTAGTAGGCCCGGACAGGGCTACGAGCAGTACTTC.

CDR3 in DNA: TGTGCCAGCAGCGGGATCCAGTACCAAGAGACCCAGTACTTC. Translating it yields CASSGIQYQETQYF. V usage is TRBV9 and J usage is TRBJ2-5; D is unresolved. Trimming took off 3 bases at V and 0 bases at J, with 9 bases between the two ends. Germline V gives CDR1 SGDLS, CDR2 YYNGEE. This CDR3 contains 14 residues.